This T cell receptor beta chain stems from a study of metastatic and nonmetastatic thyroid tumors. On the study more broadly: Malignant thyroid and benign thyroid patients provided blood and tumor or nodule tissue whose repertoires were compared.

In the study's own analysis: What underpinned the distant-metastasis classifier for papillary thyroid cancer was the set of CDR3 differences across clinicopathological groups. TCRdb re-clonotyped the PCR reads through MiXCR. The V and J calls and clone size come from TCRdb's table, not from the authors' own analysis. In the table there are approximately 44,000 clones, 20% to 25% of which are singletons. All patients were treatment-naive before thyroid surgery. The germline V gene encodes CDR1 SEHNR and CDR2 FQNEAQ (reference sequence). V was shortened by 1 base and J by 7 bases, with 11 bases between the two germline ends. The CDR3 is 14 amino acids.

The V gene is TRBV7-9, the J gene TRBJ2-1; weak D call: TRBD1 (5 bases). Sequencing used tumor tissue. This receptor was identified in a female donor with papillary thyroid cancer or a benign thyroid nodule (not recorded which). Some clones in this sample may be carry-over from other donors' samples. The CDR3 DNA is TGTGCCAGCAGCTTAGTGCAGGGTAGGAATGAGCAGTTCTTC. Residues: CASSLVQGRNEQFF.